A single TCR beta chain is shown here with its context. The data belong to a study of blood T cell repertoires in COVID-19. Across the whole study: Spain, Italy and the United States supplied samples that represented acute and convalescent COVID-19. PBMCs, B-cell-depleted T cells, or T cells were the source of the cDNA or gDNA that made up the material.

A COVID-19 case was met by exposed participants within 2 weeks before study entry. V was shortened by 11 bases and J by 0 bases, with 13 bases between the two germline ends. Germline V gene sequence: CDR1 SNHLY, CDR2 FYNNEI. The CDR3 length is 14 residues. Clones were sequenced by immunoSEQ multiplex PCR, and TCRdb holds only the in-frame ones, with some missing. The sample contains approximately 220,000 clones, around four fifths of which appear only once. This chain joins TRBV2 and TRBJ2-2; tentatively, D is TRBD1 (6 bases). Sequenced: PBMCs or T cells enriched from blood (not recorded which). The clonotype was recovered from a woman between 40 and 50 years old who had been exposed to COVID-19. This CDR3 reads CACRDNPNTGELFF. Here the CDR3 DNA reads TGTGCCTGCCGGGACAATCCGAACACCGGGGAGCTGTTTTTT.